Following are 10 T cell receptor beta chains from one sample sequenced in a study of T cells in Graves' hyperthyroidism and ophthalmopathy. From RNA transcripts, TCR beta CDR3 regions were amplified. RT-PCR in the first round (using the HTBI primer set) targeted the TCR CDR3. TCRdb reanalysed the multiplex PCR reads using MiXCR and keeps one entry per CDR3 protein. The sample gives about 400,000 distinct CDR3 sequences, 12% to 15% of which show up once; about 20% is in the top ten. The material sequenced was blood. The origin of the receptors is a woman in her sixties or seventies with Graves' ophthalmopathy.

The sample holds many counts of this clonotype. The rearrangement uses TRBV12-3 or TRBV12-4 and TRBJ2-2; 12 bases line up with TRBD2. V dropped 5 bases and J dropped 9; count of bases not matched to a gene: 7. The CDR3 extends over 15 amino acids. The CDR3 nucleotides are TGTGCCAGCAGTAGGACTAGCGGGACAGAGTGGGAGCTGTTTTTT. Its protein is CASSRTSGTEWELFF.

The chain uses TRBV6-1 and TRBJ2-7; D is possibly TRBD1 or TRBD2 (5 bases each). The CDR3 extends over 13 amino acids. Trimming pared 7 bases from V and 3 bases from J, leaving 13 bases between. Germline V gene sequence: CDR1 MNHNS, CDR2 SASEGT. CDR3 bases: TGTGCCAGCACTGGGGGTCTGAACTACGAGCAGTACTTC. Translated: CASTGGLNYEQYF.

This clonotype has at least ten counts. This rearrangement joins TRBV5-1 to TRBJ2-3, with TRBD2 matching over 9 bases. The CDR3 loop spans 17 amino acids. From germline, CDR1 is SGHRS and CDR2 YFSETQ. J was trimmed by 2 bases and V by 4 bases; bases with no gene match: 11. In nucleotides, the CDR3 is TGCGCCAGCAGCAAAGAGACTAGCGGAGTCTTCACAGATACGCAGTATTTT. It translates to CASSKETSGVFTDTQYF.

In this sample, this clonotype turned up a few times. V is TRBV4-2 and J is TRBJ2-7; 11 bases align to TRBD2. The CDR3 length is 18 residues. The germline gives CDR1 LGHNA, CDR2 YNFKEQ. V was clipped by 4 bases and J by 2 bases; unmatched bases: 13. This chain's CDR3 is CASSRSSVAGGLPYEQYF. The CDR3 DNA reads as TGTGCCAGCAGCCGATCCAGTGTAGCGGGAGGGCTCCCCTACGAGCAGTACTTC.

About this clonotype: The CDR3 end shows no conserved phenylalanine or tryptophan, and so a read error is likely. This chain connects TRBV27 to TRBJ2-7; either TRBD1 or TRBD2 may fit D (6 bases each). The germline V gene encodes CDR1 MNHEY and CDR2 SMNVEV (reference sequence). This CDR3 has 17 amino acids. Trimming removed 0 bases at V and 0 bases at J, with 15 bases between. This CDR3 reads CASSLSALPGASYEQYL. CDR3 nucleotides: TGTGCCAGCAGTTTATCGGCCCTCCCGGGGGCCTCCTACGAGCAGTACCTC.

J is TRBJ1-1 and V is TRBV5-6; D gene ambiguous. In germline, CDR1 is SGHDT, CDR2 YYEEEE. V dropped 4 bases and J dropped 1 base, with 11 bases sitting between them. The CDR3 is made up of 14 amino acids. The CDR3 region has the DNA TGTGCCAGCAGCCCGCCCGAGTCGAACACTGAAGCTTTCTTT. It codes for CASSPPESNTEAFF.

CDR3 residues: CASSLGVQRETLDTQYF. CDR3 nucleotides: TGTGCCAGCAGTTTAGGGGTCCAGCGGGAGACCTTGGATACGCAGTATTTT. The rearrangement uses TRBV12-3 or TRBV12-4 and TRBJ2-3; 8 positions match TRBD2. The CDR3 length is 17 residues. Germline trimming cut 1 base from V and 6 bases from J; bases unmatched to any gene: 12.

This clonotype was counted ten times or more. The rearrangement links TRBV28 to TRBJ1-5; no firm D call. Germline CDR1 is MDHEN and CDR2 is SYDVKM. V dropped 2 bases and J dropped 2 bases, with 10 bases sitting between them. This CDR3 contains 15 residues. The CDR3, as DNA: TGTGCCAGCAGTTTAAGCCTCCGGGGCAATCAGCCCCAGCATTTT. It yields the protein CASSLSLRGNQPQHF.

About this clonotype: A much larger clone lies one base from this, so it may be a read error. The rearrangement links TRBV11-3 to TRBJ2-7; 10 bases are shared with TRBD2. The V gene's germline CDR1 is SGHNT and CDR2 YENEEA. The CDR3 spans 17 residues. With V trimmed by 1 base and J by 7 bases, 13 bases remained unmatched. The CDR3 loop is CASSLVALAGESNEQYF. The CDR3 DNA sequence: TGTGCCAGCAGCTTAGTTGCGCTAGCGGGAGAGTCGAATGAGCAGTACTTC.

This clonotype occurred many times. The chain links TRBV9 to TRBJ2-7; TRBD2 matches at 7 bases. The trim removed 4 bases at V and 2 bases at J, leaving 6 bases unmatched. The germline V gene has CDR1 SGDLS and CDR2 YYNGEE. The CDR3 spans 14 residues. CDR3 sequence: CASSSSGGTYEQYF. The CDR3 coding sequence is TGTGCCAGCAGCTCGTCCGGGGGGACCTACGAGCAGTACTTC.